Listed below are T cell receptor beta chains from one sample, sequenced in a study of blood T cells in healthy people across ages. Each CDR3 protein is one row after TCRdb ran MiXCR on the 5' RACE reads. The profile shows over 1,300,000 distinct CDR3 sequences, roughly 64% of them singletons. The sample taken for sequencing was blood. The receptors were sampled from a man aged 18 to 29 in good health. The CDR3 runs from the conserved cysteine through the conserved F or W. D genes are given only for firm matches. Expanded clones get a size class; other rows say once, few or many, or leave the size out.

j_call | clone_size | d_call | v_call | cdr3_aa | cdr3_nt
TRBJ2-5 | . | . | TRBV7-2 | CASSLEGATSVEETQYF | TGTGCCAGCAGCTTAGAGGGGGCCACTAGCGTCGAAGAGACCCAGTACTTC
TRBJ2-7 | few | TRBD2 | TRBV20-1 | CSAPSGGGDSYEQYF | TGCAGTGCTCCGTCGGGAGGGGGGGATTCCTACGAGCAGTACTTC
TRBJ2-7 | few | . | TRBV6-6 | CASSYSPGYSYEQYF | TGTGCCAGCAGTTACTCACCAGGGTACTCCTACGAGCAGTACTTC
TRBJ2-5 | . | . | TRBV7-9 | CASSSWRGMEETQYF | TGTGCCAGCAGTTCCTGGAGGGGGATGGAAGAGACCCAGTACTTC
TRBJ2-3 | . | . | TRBV7-2 | CASSPLRDVDTQYF | TGTGCCAGCAGCCCTCTCCGGGACGTCGATACGCAGTATTTT
TRBJ2-1 | once | . | TRBV7-9 | CASSPRDATYNGQFF | TGTGCCAGCAGCCCCCGGGACGCCACCTACAATGGGCAGTTCTTC
TRBJ2-7 | . | . | TRBV5-1 | CASSVDAGNYEQYF | TGCGCCAGCAGCGTAGACGCCGGGAACTACGAGCAGTACTTC
TRBJ2-6 | . | . | TRBV10-1 | CASSESTPGQGANVLTF | TGCGCCAGCAGTGAGTCGACTCCGGGTCAGGGGGCCAACGTCCTGACTTTC
TRBJ2-2 | . | . | TRBV4-2 | CASSQDWGTGELFF | TGTGCCAGCAGCCAAGATTGGGGGACCGGGGAGCTGTTTTTT
TRBJ2-5 | . | TRBD1 | TRBV18 | CASSPRSQGQGEETQYF | TGTGCCAGCTCACCACGCAGTCAGGGACAGGGGGAAGAGACCCAGTACTTC